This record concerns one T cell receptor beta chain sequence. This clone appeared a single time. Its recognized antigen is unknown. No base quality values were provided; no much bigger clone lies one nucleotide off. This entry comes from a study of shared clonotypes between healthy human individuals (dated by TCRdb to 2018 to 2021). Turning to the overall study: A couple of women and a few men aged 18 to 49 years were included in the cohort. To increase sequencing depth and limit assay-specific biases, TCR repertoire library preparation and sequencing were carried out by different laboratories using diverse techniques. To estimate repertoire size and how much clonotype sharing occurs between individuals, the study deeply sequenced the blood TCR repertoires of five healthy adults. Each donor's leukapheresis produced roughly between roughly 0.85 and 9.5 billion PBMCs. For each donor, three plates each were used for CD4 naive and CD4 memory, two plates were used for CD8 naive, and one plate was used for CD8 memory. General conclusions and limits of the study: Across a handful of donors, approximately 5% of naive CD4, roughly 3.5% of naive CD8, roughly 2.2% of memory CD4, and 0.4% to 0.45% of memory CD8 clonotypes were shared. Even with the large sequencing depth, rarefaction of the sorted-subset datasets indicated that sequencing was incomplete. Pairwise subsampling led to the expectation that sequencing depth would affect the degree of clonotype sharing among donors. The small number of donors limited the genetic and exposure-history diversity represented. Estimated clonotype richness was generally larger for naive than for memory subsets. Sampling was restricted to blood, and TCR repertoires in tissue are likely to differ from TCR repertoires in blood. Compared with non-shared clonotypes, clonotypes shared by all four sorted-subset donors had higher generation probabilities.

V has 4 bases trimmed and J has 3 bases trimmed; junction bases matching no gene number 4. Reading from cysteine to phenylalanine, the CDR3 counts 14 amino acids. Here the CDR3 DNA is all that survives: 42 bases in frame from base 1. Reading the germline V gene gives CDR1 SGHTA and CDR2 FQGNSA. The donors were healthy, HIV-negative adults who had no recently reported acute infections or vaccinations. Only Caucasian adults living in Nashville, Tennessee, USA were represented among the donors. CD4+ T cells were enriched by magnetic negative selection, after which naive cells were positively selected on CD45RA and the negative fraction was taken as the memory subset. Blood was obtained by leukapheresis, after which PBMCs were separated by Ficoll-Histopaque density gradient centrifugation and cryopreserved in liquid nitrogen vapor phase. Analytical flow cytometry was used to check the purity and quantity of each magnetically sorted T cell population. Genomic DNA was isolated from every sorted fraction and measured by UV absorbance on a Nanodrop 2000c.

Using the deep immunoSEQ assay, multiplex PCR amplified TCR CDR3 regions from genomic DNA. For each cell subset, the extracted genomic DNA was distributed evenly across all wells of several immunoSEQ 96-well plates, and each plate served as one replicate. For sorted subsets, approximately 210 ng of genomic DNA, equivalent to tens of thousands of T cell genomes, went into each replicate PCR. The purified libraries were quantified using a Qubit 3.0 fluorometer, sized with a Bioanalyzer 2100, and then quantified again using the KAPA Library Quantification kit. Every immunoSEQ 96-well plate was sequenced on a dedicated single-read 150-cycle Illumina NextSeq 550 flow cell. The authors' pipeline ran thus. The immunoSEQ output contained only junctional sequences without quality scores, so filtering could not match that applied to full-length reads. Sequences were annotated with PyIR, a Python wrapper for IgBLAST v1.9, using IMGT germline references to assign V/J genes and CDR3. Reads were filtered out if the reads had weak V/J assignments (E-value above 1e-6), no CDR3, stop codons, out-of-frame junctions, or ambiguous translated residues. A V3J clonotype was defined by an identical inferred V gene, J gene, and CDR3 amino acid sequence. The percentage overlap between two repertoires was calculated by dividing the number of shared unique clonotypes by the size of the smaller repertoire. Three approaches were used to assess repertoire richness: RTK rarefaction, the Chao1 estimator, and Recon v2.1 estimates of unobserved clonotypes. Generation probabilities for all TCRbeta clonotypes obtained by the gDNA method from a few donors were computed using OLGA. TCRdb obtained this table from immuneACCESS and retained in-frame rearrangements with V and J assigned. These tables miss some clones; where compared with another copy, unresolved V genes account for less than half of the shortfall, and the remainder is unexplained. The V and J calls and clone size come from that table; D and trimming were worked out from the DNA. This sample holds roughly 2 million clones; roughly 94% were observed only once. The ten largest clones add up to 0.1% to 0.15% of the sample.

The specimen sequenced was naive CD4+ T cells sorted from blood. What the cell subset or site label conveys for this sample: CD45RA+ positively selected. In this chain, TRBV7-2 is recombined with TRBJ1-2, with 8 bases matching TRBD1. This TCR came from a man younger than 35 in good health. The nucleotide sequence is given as TGTGCCAGCAGCTGGACAGGGTACGACTATGGCTACACCTTC. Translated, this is CASSWTGYDYGYTF.